These T cell receptor beta chains were read from a single sample in a study of T cells in Graves' hyperthyroidism and ophthalmopathy. Using its own MiXCR run on the multiplex PCR reads, TCRdb lists one record per CDR3 protein. The repertoire holds 350,000 or so distinct CDR3 sequences, with 15% to 20% as singletons. Sample: blood. Source of these receptors: a woman between 40 and 50 years old with Graves' ophthalmopathy. Both conserved end residues are part of each CDR3. Each record gives: D gene, J gene, clone size, V gene, CDR3 length, CDR3 protein, CDR3 DNA. D genes are given only for firm matches. Not all rows give a size; the values are once, few, many and, for expanded clones, a class.

d_call: NA
j_call: TRBJ1-1
clone_size: many
v_call: TRBV15
cdr3_length: 14
cdr3_aa: CATSRDLGEGVTFF
cdr3_nt: TGTGCCACCAGCAGAGATCTAGGGGAGGGTGTGACTTTCTTT

d_call: NA
j_call: TRBJ2-2
clone_size: many
v_call: TRBV5-4
cdr3_length: 16
cdr3_aa: CASSFRRGRGTGELFF
cdr3_nt: TGTGCCAGCAGCTTTAGGCGGGGCCGTGGCACCGGGGAGCTGTTTTTT

d_call: NA
j_call: TRBJ1-2
clone_size: many
v_call: TRBV5-1
cdr3_length: 14
cdr3_aa: CASSLGLTDYGYTF
cdr3_nt: TGCGCCAGCAGCTTGGGCCTCACAGACTATGGCTACACCTTC

d_call: NA
j_call: TRBJ2-1
clone_size: few
v_call: TRBV9
cdr3_length: 12
cdr3_aa: CASSVAGNEQFF
cdr3_nt: TGTGCCAGCAGCGTAGCCGGCAATGAGCAGTTCTTC

d_call: TRBD1
j_call: TRBJ2-2
clone_size: many
v_call: TRBV7-8
cdr3_length: 14
cdr3_aa: CASSSGQGTGELFF
cdr3_nt: TGTGCCAGCAGCTCGGGACAGGGCACCGGGGAGCTGTTTTTT

d_call: NA
j_call: TRBJ2-5
clone_size: many
v_call: TRBV15
cdr3_length: 16
cdr3_aa: CATSDLGQTYQETQYF
cdr3_nt: TGTGCCACCAGTGATTTAGGACAGACGTACCAAGAGACCCAGTACTTC

d_call: TRBD2
j_call: TRBJ2-2
clone_size: many
v_call: TRBV20-1
cdr3_length: 15
cdr3_aa: CSASLADPNTGELFF
cdr3_nt: TGCAGTGCTTCTCTAGCGGACCCGAACACCGGGGAGCTGTTTTTT

d_call: NA
j_call: TRBJ2-2
clone_size: many
v_call: TRBV6-2/TRBV6-3
cdr3_length: 14
cdr3_aa: CASSQTRNTGELFF
cdr3_nt: TGTGCCAGCAGCCAAACAAGGAACACCGGGGAGCTGTTTTTT

d_call: NA
j_call: TRBJ2-7
clone_size: few
v_call: TRBV6-2/TRBV6-3
cdr3_length: 16
cdr3_aa: CASSYTSSRQRYEQYF
cdr3_nt: TGTGCCAGCAGTTACACCTCGTCGAGACAGCGTTACGAGCAGTACTTC

d_call: NA
j_call: TRBJ2-5
clone_size: many
v_call: TRBV7-8
cdr3_length: 14
cdr3_aa: CASRYFLAEETQYF
cdr3_nt: TGTGCCAGCAGATATTTTTTGGCGGAAGAGACCCAGTACTTC

d_call: NA
j_call: TRBJ2-2
clone_size: many
v_call: TRBV29-1
cdr3_length: 13
cdr3_aa: CSVRTRGTGELFF
cdr3_nt: TGCAGCGTTCGGACAAGGGGCACCGGGGAGCTGTTTTTT

d_call: TRBD2
j_call: TRBJ2-5
clone_size: many
v_call: TRBV19
cdr3_length: 15
cdr3_aa: CASNRGTSGSKTQYF
cdr3_nt: TGTGCCAGTAATCGCGGGACTAGCGGGAGCAAGACCCAGTACTTC

d_call: NA
j_call: TRBJ2-7
clone_size: many
v_call: TRBV7-8
cdr3_length: 15
cdr3_aa: CASSFFPSASYEQYF
cdr3_nt: TGTGCCAGCAGCTTTTTTCCTAGCGCTTCCTACGAGCAGTACTTC

d_call: TRBD1
j_call: TRBJ2-7
clone_size: NA
v_call: TRBV7-6
cdr3_length: 18
cdr3_aa: CASSPFNLGQGYSYEQYF
cdr3_nt: TGTGCCAGCAGCCCATTCAACCTCGGACAGGGATACTCCTACGAGCAGTACTTC

d_call: TRBD2
j_call: TRBJ2-7
clone_size: many
v_call: TRBV20-1
cdr3_length: 12
cdr3_aa: CSASSGGYEQYF
cdr3_nt: TGCAGTGCTAGCTCGGGGGGCTACGAGCAGTACTTC

d_call: NA
j_call: TRBJ1-1
clone_size: many
v_call: TRBV12-3/TRBV12-4
cdr3_length: 14
cdr3_aa: CASRPQALNTEAFF
cdr3_nt: TGTGCCAGCCGTCCACAGGCGTTGAACACTGAAGCTTTCTTT

d_call: NA
j_call: TRBJ1-5
clone_size: NA
v_call: TRBV3-1
cdr3_length: 15
cdr3_aa: CASSPVPGGNQPQHF
cdr3_nt: TGTGCCAGCAGCCCCGTGCCGGGGGGAAATCAGCCCCAGCATTTT

d_call: NA
j_call: TRBJ2-3
clone_size: many
v_call: TRBV5-1
cdr3_length: 14
cdr3_aa: CASRTNLETDTQYF
cdr3_nt: TGCGCCAGCAGAACTAACTTGGAGACAGATACGCAGTATTTT

d_call: NA
j_call: TRBJ1-1
clone_size: NA
v_call: TRBV7-2
cdr3_length: 15
cdr3_aa: CASSPIREWGTEAFF
cdr3_nt: TGTGCCAGCAGCCCCATTCGAGAATGGGGCACTGAAGCTTTCTTT

d_call: NA
j_call: TRBJ2-7
clone_size: many
v_call: TRBV10-2
cdr3_length: 16
cdr3_aa: CASSDFQTQPPYEQYF
cdr3_nt: TGCGCCAGCAGTGATTTCCAGACCCAGCCCCCCTACGAGCAGTACTTC

d_call: NA
j_call: TRBJ2-2
clone_size: NA
v_call: TRBV15
cdr3_length: 16
cdr3_aa: CATSRAGVSRGGELFF
cdr3_nt: TGTGCCACCAGCAGAGCCGGGGTCAGTCGGGGCGGGGAGCTGTTTTTT

d_call: NA
j_call: TRBJ1-5
clone_size: many
v_call: TRBV6-5
cdr3_length: 14
cdr3_aa: CASNTGASHQPQHF
cdr3_nt: TGTGCCAGCAACACTGGGGCCTCCCATCAGCCCCAGCATTTT

d_call: NA
j_call: TRBJ2-6
clone_size: many
v_call: TRBV11-1
cdr3_length: 18
cdr3_aa: CASSPQVGQRSGANVLTF
cdr3_nt: TGTGCCAGCAGCCCCCAGGTGGGGCAACGCTCTGGGGCCAACGTCCTGACTTTC

d_call: NA
j_call: TRBJ2-7
clone_size: many
v_call: TRBV28
cdr3_length: 11
cdr3_aa: CATSGNYEQYF
cdr3_nt: TGTGCCACAAGTGGGAACTACGAGCAGTACTTC

d_call: NA
j_call: TRBJ2-4
clone_size: many
v_call: TRBV12-3/TRBV12-4
cdr3_length: 15
cdr3_aa: CASSLRLPGKNIQYF
cdr3_nt: TGTGCCAGCAGTTTGAGACTCCCCGGCAAAAACATTCAGTACTTC

d_call: NA
j_call: TRBJ2-5
clone_size: many
v_call: TRBV7-6
cdr3_length: 14
cdr3_aa: CASSRDGPSETQYF
cdr3_nt: TGTGCCAGCAGCAGAGACGGGCCTTCAGAGACCCAGTACTTC

d_call: TRBD1
j_call: TRBJ2-7
clone_size: NA
v_call: TRBV25-1
cdr3_length: 15
cdr3_aa: CASSVRTGSSYEQYF
cdr3_nt: TGTGCCAGCAGTGTTCGGACAGGGAGCTCCTACGAGCAGTACTTC

d_call: NA
j_call: TRBJ2-5
clone_size: NA
v_call: TRBV7-3
cdr3_length: 12
cdr3_aa: CASSSPGETQYF
cdr3_nt: TGTGCCAGCAGCTCTCCCGGGGAGACCCAGTACTTC

d_call: TRBD2
j_call: TRBJ2-5
clone_size: many
v_call: TRBV7-3
cdr3_length: 16
cdr3_aa: CASSPGTSGRQETQYF
cdr3_nt: TGTGCCAGCAGCCCCGGGACTAGCGGCCGCCAAGAGACCCAGTACTTC

d_call: NA
j_call: TRBJ1-2
clone_size: many
v_call: TRBV20-1
cdr3_length: 12
cdr3_aa: CSASYGEAGYTF
cdr3_nt: TGCAGTGCTAGCTACGGGGAAGCTGGCTACACCTTC

d_call: TRBD1
j_call: TRBJ2-7
clone_size: many
v_call: TRBV5-1
cdr3_length: 15
cdr3_aa: CASSGRDRTSYEQYF
cdr3_nt: TGCGCCAGCAGCGGCCGGGACAGGACCTCCTACGAGCAGTACTTC

d_call: TRBD1
j_call: TRBJ2-7
clone_size: many
v_call: TRBV27
cdr3_length: 15
cdr3_aa: CASSLLGQGAYEQYF
cdr3_nt: TGTGCCAGCAGTTTATTGGGACAGGGGGCCTACGAGCAGTACTTC

d_call: NA
j_call: TRBJ2-2
clone_size: many
v_call: TRBV5-1
cdr3_length: 17
cdr3_aa: CASKPLLTRGHTGELFF
cdr3_nt: TGCGCCAGCAAACCCCTCTTGACCAGGGGCCACACCGGGGAGCTGTTTTTT

d_call: TRBD2
j_call: TRBJ2-7
clone_size: many
v_call: TRBV5-1
cdr3_length: 14
cdr3_aa: CASSLGLAGAEQYF
cdr3_nt: TGCGCCAGCAGCTTGGGGCTAGCGGGAGCCGAGCAGTACTTC

d_call: TRBD1
j_call: TRBJ1-1
clone_size: many
v_call: TRBV7-2
cdr3_length: 14
cdr3_aa: CASSLTGGTTEAFF
cdr3_nt: TGTGCCAGCAGCTTAACAGGGGGGACCACTGAAGCTTTCTTT

d_call: NA
j_call: TRBJ1-2
clone_size: many
v_call: TRBV7-9
cdr3_length: 14
cdr3_aa: CASSLEGGTYGYTF
cdr3_nt: TGTGCCAGCAGCTTAGAGGGGGGGACCTATGGCTACACCTTC

d_call: NA
j_call: TRBJ1-5
clone_size: many
v_call: TRBV19
cdr3_length: 15
cdr3_aa: CASSPGGAFVSPQHF
cdr3_nt: TGTGCCAGTAGCCCAGGAGGGGCTTTCGTATCGCCCCAGCATTTT

d_call: NA
j_call: TRBJ2-7
clone_size: many
v_call: TRBV20-1
cdr3_length: 11
cdr3_aa: CSAATYYEQYF
cdr3_nt: TGCAGTGCTGCCACATATTACGAGCAGTACTTC

d_call: NA
j_call: TRBJ1-2
clone_size: NA
v_call: TRBV12-3/TRBV12-4
cdr3_length: 13
cdr3_aa: CAIQPPTEDGYTF
cdr3_nt: TGTGCTATACAGCCCCCGACTGAGGATGGCTACACCTTC

d_call: TRBD2
j_call: TRBJ2-7
clone_size: few
v_call: TRBV18
cdr3_length: 15
cdr3_aa: CASSWTSGGVYEQYF
cdr3_nt: TGTGCCAGCTCCTGGACTAGCGGGGGGGTCTACGAGCAGTACTTC

d_call: NA
j_call: TRBJ2-2
clone_size: many
v_call: TRBV7-2
cdr3_length: 15
cdr3_aa: CASSARLGVTGELFF
cdr3_nt: TGTGCCAGCAGCGCCAGACTCGGTGTCACCGGGGAGCTGTTTTTT

d_call: NA
j_call: TRBJ2-2
clone_size: many
v_call: TRBV6-1
cdr3_length: 13
cdr3_aa: CASFRPYTGELFF
cdr3_nt: TGTGCCAGCTTTAGGCCGTACACCGGGGAGCTGTTTTTT

d_call: NA
j_call: TRBJ1-1
clone_size: many
v_call: TRBV28
cdr3_length: 17
cdr3_aa: CASSFPLFGTPNTEAFF
cdr3_nt: TGTGCCAGCAGTTTCCCCCTATTTGGGACACCGAACACTGAAGCTTTCTTT